These 13 T cell receptor beta chains share one sample of origin, sequenced in a study of T cell changes during pregnancy in multiple sclerosis. Assay: immunoSEQ multiplex PCR; the TCRdb copy retains only in-frame clones and omits some. The sample lists roughly 72,000 clones, roughly nine tenths seen once, with 0.21% in the top ten. Sequencing was performed on CD4+ T cells from peripheral blood mononuclear cells, taken before pregnancy. These receptors all come from a female donor with multiple sclerosis, enrolled in a pregnancy study.

Concerning this clone: Distinct nucleotide sequences in the sample also encode this CDR3. V usage is TRBV19 and J usage is TRBJ2-7; 10 positions agree with TRBD1. CDR3 length: 14 amino acids. Trimming at V came to 5 bases and at J to 3 bases, leaving 4 bases not matched to a gene. Germline CDR1 and CDR2: LNHDA and SQIVND (reference sequence). DNA for the CDR3: TGTGCCAGTAGTCGGACAGGGGGTGTCTACGAGCAGTACTTC. This sequence encodes CASSRTGGVYEQYF.

This clone occurred once. V gene TRBV7-9 combines with J gene TRBJ2-5; tentatively, D is TRBD2 (5 bases). This CDR3 is built from 14 residues. Trimming removed 1 base from V and 4 bases from J, with 10 bases in between. Germline V gene data show CDR1 as SEHNR and CDR2 as FQNEAQ (reference sequence). DNA of the CDR3: TGTGCCAGCAGCTTAGTCCCTAGCACAGAGACCCAGTACTTC. Translated, it gives CASSLVPSTETQYF. The full variable domain, completed using reference TRBV7-9 and TRBJ2-5, is DTGVSQNPRHKITKRGQNVTFRCDPISEHNRLYWYRQTLGQGPEFLTYFQNEAQLEKSRLLSDRFSAERPKGSFSTLEIQRTEQGDSAMYLCASSLVPSTETQYFGPGTRLLVL.

J is TRBJ1-4 and V is TRBV6-5; 7 nucleotides agree with TRBD1. Germline V gene lookup returns CDR1 MNHEY and CDR2 SVGAGI. Unmatched junction bases numbered 10, after V lost 6 bases and J lost 6 bases. The CDR3 is 15 amino acids. The CDR3 nucleotides read TGTGCCAGCAGGAGGAGGGGGCGCTTGGATGAAAAACTGTTTTTT. Translated: CASRRRGRLDEKLFF.

This sequence joins TRBV6-5 and TRBJ2-7, with 9 bases lining up with TRBD2. J was trimmed by 4 bases and V by 2 bases; bases with no gene match: 9. Germline CDR1 is MNHEY and CDR2 is SVGAGI. This CDR3 comprises 16 residues. The CDR3 here is CASSYGLGTSKYEQYF. In DNA, the CDR3 is TGTGCCAGCAGTTACGGACTCGGGACTAGCAAGTACGAGCAGTACTTC.

The chain links TRBV9 to TRBJ2-6, with 7 bases that match TRBD1. The CDR3 totals 16 residues. Germline V lookup: CDR1 SGDLS, CDR2 YYNGEE. Trimming at V came to 4 bases and at J to 3 bases, leaving 7 bases not matched to a gene. The CDR3 reads CASSKQGYGGANVLTF. The CDR3 nucleotides read TGTGCCAGCAGCAAACAGGGGTACGGTGGGGCCAACGTCCTGACTTTC.

The chain uses TRBV27 and TRBJ1-1, with a weak D call TRBD1 (6 bases). The germline CDR1 and CDR2 sequences are MNHEY and SMNVEV (reference sequence). V was shortened by 5 bases and J by 6 bases, with 16 bases between the two germline ends. The CDR3 spans 14 residues. CDR3 sequence: CASSLETGVSEAFF. The CDR3 coding sequence is TGTGCCAGCAGTCTCGAGACAGGAGTCTCTGAAGCTTTCTTT.

The chain uses TRBV5-1 and TRBJ2-1, with 12 bases matching TRBD1. V shed 1 base and J 7 bases; nucleotides not matched to a gene: 6. Per germline, CDR1 SGHRS and CDR2 YFSETQ. The CDR3 has 16 residues. CDR3 DNA: TGCGCCAGCAGCTTGATGGGACAGGGGGCAGGAAATGAGCAGTTCTTC. Encoded protein: CASSLMGQGAGNEQFF.

The genes are TRBV9 and TRBJ1-2; D may be TRBD1 (5 bases). The CDR3 is 13 amino acids. Trimming stripped 0 bases from V and 8 bases from J, with 11 bases between. CDR1 is SGDLS, CDR2 YYNGEE, per germline. The CDR3 sequence: CASSVEGLGGYTF. CDR3 coding DNA: TGTGCCAGCAGCGTAGAGGGGTTGGGAGGCTACACCTTC.

V gene TRBV6-5 combines with J gene TRBJ1-1, with D hard to call. V shed 4 bases and J shed 4 bases, with 4 bases lying between them. The CDR3 is 11 amino acids. Germline assignment: CDR1 MNHEY and CDR2 SVGAGI. The CDR3 here is CASSSTTEAFF. The DNA of the CDR3 is TGTGCCAGCAGTTCTACCACTGAAGCTTTCTTT.

The chain has TRBV6-5 and TRBJ2-1; 7 bases align to TRBD1. Per the germline V gene, CDR1 is MNHEY and CDR2 is SVGAGI. Germline trimming cut 6 bases from V and 9 bases from J; bases unmatched to any gene: 8. This CDR3 region has 13 residues. The CDR3: CASSRTGFSEQFF. Written as DNA, the CDR3 is TGTGCCAGCAGCCGGACAGGTTTCAGTGAGCAGTTCTTC.

The chain carries TRBV27 and TRBJ1-5; a weak D match, TRBD1 (5 bases). Trimming took off 4 bases at V and 6 bases at J, with 10 bases between the two ends. CDR3 length: 13 residues. Germline V CDR1 and CDR2: MNHEY, SMNVEV (reference sequence). CDR3 residues: CASSYGAGQPQHF. In DNA form, the CDR3 reads TGTGCCAGCAGTTATGGGGCTGGTCAGCCCCAGCATTTT.

V and J are TRBV5-1 and TRBJ2-1; 10 nucleotides line up with TRBD2. Germline CDR1 is SGHRS and CDR2 is YFSETQ. V lost 7 bases to trimming and J lost 8 bases; unmatched junction nucleotides: 9. The CDR3 loop spans 14 amino acids. CDR3: CASASLAGDYEQFF. In nucleotides, the CDR3 is TGCGCCAGCGCGAGCCTAGCGGGAGACTATGAGCAGTTCTTC.

A single count supports this clone. The J gene is TRBJ1-6, the V gene TRBV15; 7 bases agree with TRBD1. Germline trimming cut 2 bases from V and 10 bases from J; bases unmatched to any gene: 11. Germline-derived CDR1 and CDR2 are LNHNV and YYDKDF (reference sequence). The CDR3 is 16 amino acids. The CDR3 nucleotides are TGTGCCACCAGCAGAAGAACCGGGACAGCTGGGTCACCCCTCCACTTT. As protein: CATSRRTGTAGSPLHF.